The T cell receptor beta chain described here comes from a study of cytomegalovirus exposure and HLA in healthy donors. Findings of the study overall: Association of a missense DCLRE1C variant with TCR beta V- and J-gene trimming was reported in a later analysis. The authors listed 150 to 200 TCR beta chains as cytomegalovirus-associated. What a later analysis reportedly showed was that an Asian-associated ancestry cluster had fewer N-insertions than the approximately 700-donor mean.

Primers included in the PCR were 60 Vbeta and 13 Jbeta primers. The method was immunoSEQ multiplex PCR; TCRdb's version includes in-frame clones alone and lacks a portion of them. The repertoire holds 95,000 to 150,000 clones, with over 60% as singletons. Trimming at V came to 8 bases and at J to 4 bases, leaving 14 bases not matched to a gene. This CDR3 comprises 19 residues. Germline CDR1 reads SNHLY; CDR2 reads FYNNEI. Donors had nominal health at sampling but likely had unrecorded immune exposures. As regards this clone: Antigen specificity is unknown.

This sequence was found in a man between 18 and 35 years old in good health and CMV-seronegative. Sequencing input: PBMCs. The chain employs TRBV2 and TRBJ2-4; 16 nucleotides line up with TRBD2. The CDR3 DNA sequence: TGTGCCAGCTCCACTCTTCCGGGACTAGCGGGAGGGCCAAAAAACATTCAGTACTTC. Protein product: CASSTLPGLAGGPKNIQYF.